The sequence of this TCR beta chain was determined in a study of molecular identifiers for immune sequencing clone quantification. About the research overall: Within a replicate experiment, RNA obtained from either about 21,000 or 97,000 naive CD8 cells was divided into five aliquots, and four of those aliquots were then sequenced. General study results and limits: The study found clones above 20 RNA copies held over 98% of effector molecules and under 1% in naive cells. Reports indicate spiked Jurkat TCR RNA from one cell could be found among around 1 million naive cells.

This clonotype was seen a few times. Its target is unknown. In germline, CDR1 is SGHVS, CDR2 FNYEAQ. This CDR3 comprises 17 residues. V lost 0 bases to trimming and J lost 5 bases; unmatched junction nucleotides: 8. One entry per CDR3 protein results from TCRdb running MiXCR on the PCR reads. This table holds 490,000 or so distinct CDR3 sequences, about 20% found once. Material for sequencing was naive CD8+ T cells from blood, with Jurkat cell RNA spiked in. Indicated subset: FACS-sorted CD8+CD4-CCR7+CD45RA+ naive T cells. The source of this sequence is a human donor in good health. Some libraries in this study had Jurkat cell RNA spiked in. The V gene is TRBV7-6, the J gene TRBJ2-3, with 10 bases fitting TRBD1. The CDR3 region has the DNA TGTGCCAGCAGCTTAGCGCAAGTCGACAGGGGGCGAGATACGCAGTATTTT. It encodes CASSLAQVDRGRDTQYF.